The present TCR beta chain was sequenced within a study of T-cell memory formation after mild COVID-19. This clonotype was picked up many times. Using its own MiXCR run on the 5' RACE reads, TCRdb lists one record per CDR3 protein. In the table there are some 320,000 distinct CDR3 sequences, approximately 15% of which are singletons. The material sequenced was PBMCs or a T cell subset sorted from them (not recorded which). The source is a man aged 18 to 30 who had mild COVID-19 (a few samples of this study predate the infection). Cell type and time point are not known.

The CDR3 region is CASSLAGPKETQYF. For the CDR3, the DNA is TGTGCCAGCAGCTTGGCGGGCCCCAAAGAGACCCAGTACTTC. The J gene is TRBJ2-5, the V gene TRBV5-6, with D unresolved. Per the germline V gene, CDR1 is SGHDT and CDR2 is YYEEEE. The CDR3 loop spans 14 amino acids. The V and J ends lost 0 bases and 3 bases respectively, with 9 bases between them.